The T cell receptor (beta chain) described here comes from a study of technical replicates of blood from several donors. The V gene end was trimmed by 4 bases and the J gene end by 8 bases; junction bases not matched to a gene: 7. Germline V gene lookup returns CDR1 SGHRS and CDR2 YFSETQ. This CDR3 has 14 amino acids. Assay used: immunoSEQ multiplex PCR; TCRdb lists only in-frame clones, some missing. The table has tens of thousands of clones, roughly nine tenths seen once. The origin of this receptor is a human donor in good health. Some clones in this sample may be carry-over from other donors' samples. The V and J genes are TRBV5-1 and TRBJ1-2; 11 bases fit TRBD1. Material: PBMCs. The CDR3 region is CASSLGQGAVGYTF. The CDR3 DNA is TGCGCCAGCAGCCTAGGACAGGGGGCGGTCGGCTACACCTTC.